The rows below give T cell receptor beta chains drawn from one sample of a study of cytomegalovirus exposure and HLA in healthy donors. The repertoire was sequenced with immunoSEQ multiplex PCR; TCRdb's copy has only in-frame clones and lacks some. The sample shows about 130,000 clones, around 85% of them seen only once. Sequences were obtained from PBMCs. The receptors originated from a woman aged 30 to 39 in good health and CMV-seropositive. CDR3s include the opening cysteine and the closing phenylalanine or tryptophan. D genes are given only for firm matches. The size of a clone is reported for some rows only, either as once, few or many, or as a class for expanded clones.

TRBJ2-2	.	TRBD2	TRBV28	TGTGCCAGCAGTTTATGGACTAGCAATTTGAACACCGGGGAGCTGTTTTTT	CASSLWTSNLNTGELFF
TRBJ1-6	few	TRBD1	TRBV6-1	TGTGCCAGCATTCCGACAGGGAATTCACCCCTCCACTTT	CASIPTGNSPLHF
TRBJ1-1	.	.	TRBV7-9	TGTGCCAGCAGCTCGCAGAAGAACACTGAAGCTTTCTTT	CASSSQKNTEAFF
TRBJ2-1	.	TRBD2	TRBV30	TGTGCCTGGAGTGTCGGGACTAGCGGTTACAATGAGCAGTTCTTC	CAWSVGTSGYNEQFF
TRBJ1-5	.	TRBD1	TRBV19	TGTGCCAGTAGGGGACAGCCATGGCCCCAGCATTTT	CASRGQPWPQHF
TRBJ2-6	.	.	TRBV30	TGTGCCTGGACAGGGGACCCCTGGGCCAACGTCCTGACTTTC	CAWTGDPWANVLTF
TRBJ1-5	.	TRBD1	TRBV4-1	TGCGCCAGCAGCCAACAGGACAGGGGGTATCAGCCCCAGCATTTT	CASSQQDRGYQPQHF
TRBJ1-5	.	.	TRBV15	TGTGCCACCAGCAGAGGAACCCTAAATCAGCCCCAGCATTTT	CATSRGTLNQPQHF
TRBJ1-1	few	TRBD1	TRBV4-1	TGCGCCAGCAGCCCATATGGGGGGACAGAGAGACGAGCTTTCTTT	CASSPYGGTERRAFF
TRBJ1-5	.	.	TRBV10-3	TGTGCCATCAGTGAGTCAGGGGGGGGAAGTCAGCCCCAGCATTTT	CAISESGGGSQPQHF
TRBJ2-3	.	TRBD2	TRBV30	TGTGCCTGGAGGGGGGGGGACTACGATTCAGGTACGCAGTATTTT	CAWRGGDYDSGTQYF
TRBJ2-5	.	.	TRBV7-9	TGTGCCAGCACCCCGTACCAAGAGACCCAGTACTTC	CASTPYQETQYF
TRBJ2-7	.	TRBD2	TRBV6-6	TGTGCCAGCAGCCGTACCGGGGGGTCCTACGAGCAGTACTTC	CASSRTGGSYEQYF
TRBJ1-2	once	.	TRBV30	TGTGCCTGCTTATCTTACAGGGATAACTATGGCTACACCTTC	CACLSYRDNYGYTF
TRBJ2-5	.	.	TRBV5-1	TGCGCCAGCAGTTCCGACTTAGAGACCCAGTACTTC	CASSSDLETQYF
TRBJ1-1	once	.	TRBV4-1	TGCGCCAGCAGCCTAGCACTGGGGCCTGAAGCTTCCTTT	CASSLALGPEASF
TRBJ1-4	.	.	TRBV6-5	TGTGCCTGCTACAGGGCCCGGGGTGAAAAACTGTTTTTT	CACYRARGEKLFF
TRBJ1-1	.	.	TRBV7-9	TGTGCCAGCAGCTTAGTCATGAACACTGAAGCTTTCTTT	CASSLVMNTEAFF
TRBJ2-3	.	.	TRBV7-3	TGTGCCAGCAGCTCATTCGGTAGCACAGATACGCAGTATTTT	CASSSFGSTDTQYF
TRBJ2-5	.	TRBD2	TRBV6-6	TGTGCCAGCAGTTACTCGACACTAGCGGTGGAGACCCAGTACTTC	CASSYSTLAVETQYF
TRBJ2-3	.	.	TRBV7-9	TGTGCCAGCAGCACGGCAGATACGCAGTATTTT	CASSTADTQYF
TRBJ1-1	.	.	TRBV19	TGTGCCAGTAGTTTCTCGAGGTGGCCTGAAGCTTTCTTT	CASSFSRWPEAFF
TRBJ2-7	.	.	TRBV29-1	TGCAGCGGGGGGGATCTCTACGAGCAGTACTTC	CSGGDLYEQYF
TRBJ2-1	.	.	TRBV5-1	TGCGCCAGCAGCTCACCCGCGTCGAGCTACAATGAGCAGTTCTTC	CASSSPASSYNEQFF
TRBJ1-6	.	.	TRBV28	TGTGCCAGCAGTTTAATTCAAAACGGGTCACCCCTCCACTTT	CASSLIQNGSPLHF
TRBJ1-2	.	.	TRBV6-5	TGTGCCAGCACCTCCGGTTCAGGGAGGCCGGGCTACACCTTC	CASTSGSGRPGYTF
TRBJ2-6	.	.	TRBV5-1	TGCGCCAGCAGCTCACAGGGCTCTGGGGCCAACGTCCTGACTTTC	CASSSQGSGANVLTF
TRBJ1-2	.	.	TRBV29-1	TGCAGCGTTGGCACCACCGGGGACTATGGCTACACCTTC	CSVGTTGDYGYTF
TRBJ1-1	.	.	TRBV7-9	TGTGCCAGCAGCTTTGGCCGCACTGAAGCTTTCTTT	CASSFGRTEAFF
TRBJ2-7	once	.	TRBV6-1	TGTGCCAGCAGTGAAGAAGCGCAACGGGGGAGAAAGTACGAGCAGTACTTC	CASSEEAQRGRKYEQYF
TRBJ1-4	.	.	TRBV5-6	TGTGCCAGCAGCTTCTCGGAAAAACTGTTTTTT	CASSFSEKLFF
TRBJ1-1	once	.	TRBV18	TGTGCCAGCTCCGAGACAGCCAACACTGAAGCTTTCTTT	CASSETANTEAFF
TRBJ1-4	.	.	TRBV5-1	TGCGCCAGCAGCTTGTTGGGGACAAATGAAAAACTGTTTTTT	CASSLLGTNEKLFF
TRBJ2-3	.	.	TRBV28	TGTGCCAGCAGTTTATTCCCCGGCGGAACAGATACGCAGTATTTT	CASSLFPGGTDTQYF
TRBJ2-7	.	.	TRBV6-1	TGTGCCAGCAGCGGACACCCCGGGCCCTACGAGCAGTACTTC	CASSGHPGPYEQYF
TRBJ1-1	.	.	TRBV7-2	TGTGCCAGCAGCTATGCCCGGGGGAGGGCTTTCTTT	CASSYARGRAFF
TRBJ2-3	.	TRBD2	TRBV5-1	TGCGCCAGCAGCCCGGGGGGGGCGGGGCCGGGCACAGATACGCAGTATTTT	CASSPGGAGPGTDTQYF
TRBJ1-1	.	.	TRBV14	TGTGCCTCCCAGGAGGGAGGGAACACTGAAGCTTTCTTT	CASQEGGNTEAFF
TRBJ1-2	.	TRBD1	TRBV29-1	TGCAGCGTGGGCGGGACAGCCTATGGCTACACCTTC	CSVGGTAYGYTF
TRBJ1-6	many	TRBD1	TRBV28	TGTGCCAGCAGTTTGGACAGGTATAATTCACCCCTCCACTTT	CASSLDRYNSPLHF
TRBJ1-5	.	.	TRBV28	TGTGCCAGCAGTTTAACCAGTTATAGCAATCAGCCCCAGCATTTT	CASSLTSYSNQPQHF
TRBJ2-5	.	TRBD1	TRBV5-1	TGCGCCAGCAGCTCACAGGGGGCCACTATACAAGAGACCCAGTACTTC	CASSSQGATIQETQYF
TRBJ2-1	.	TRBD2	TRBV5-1	TGCGCCAGCAGCATGACTAGCGGGAGAGTTAATGAGCAGTTCTTC	CASSMTSGRVNEQFF
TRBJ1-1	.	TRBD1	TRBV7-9	TGTGCCAGCAGCCGGGGACAGGGTGGAAAATTGACTGAAGCTTTCTTT	CASSRGQGGKLTEAFF
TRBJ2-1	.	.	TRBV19	TGTGCCAGTAGTAGCGGTCCAAGCTCCTACAATGAGCAGTTCTTC	CASSSGPSSYNEQFF
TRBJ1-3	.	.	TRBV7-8	TGTGCCAGCAGCACCTGGGGGCAGAACTCTGGAAACACCATATATTTT	CASSTWGQNSGNTIYF
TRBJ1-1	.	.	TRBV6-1	TGTGCCAGCAGGGGACACCTGAACACTGAAGCTTTCTTT	CASRGHLNTEAFF
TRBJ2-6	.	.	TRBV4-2	TGTGCCAGCAGCCAAGAGGAGATTGGAGTTGCTGGGGCCAACGTCCTGACTTTC	CASSQEEIGVAGANVLTF
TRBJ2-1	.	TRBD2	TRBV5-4	TGTGCCAGCAGCTTGGCTAGCGGGGCATACAATGAGCAGTTCTTC	CASSLASGAYNEQFF
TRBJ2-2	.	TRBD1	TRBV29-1	TGCAGCGCCTCAGGGGGTGGGGAGCTGTTTTTT	CSASGGGELFF
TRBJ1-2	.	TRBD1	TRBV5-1	TGCGCCAGCAGCCTCTCGACAGGGGGCGGTGGCTACACCTTC	CASSLSTGGGGYTF
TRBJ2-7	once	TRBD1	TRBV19	TGTGCCAGTAGCTGGGGACAGGGGGCTAACGAGCAGTACTTC	CASSWGQGANEQYF
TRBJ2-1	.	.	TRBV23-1	TGCGCCAGCAGTGAGCAAGTCGACAATGAGCAGTTCTTC	CASSEQVDNEQFF
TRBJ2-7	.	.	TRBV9	TGTGCCAGCAGCGTAGGGTCGGGGGACGAGCAGTACTTC	CASSVGSGDEQYF
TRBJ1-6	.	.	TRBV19	TGTGCCAGTACCACTGGGGCTTCACCCCTCCACTTT	CASTTGASPLHF
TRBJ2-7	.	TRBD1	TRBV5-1	TGCGCCAGCAGTGAGGCGGGACAGGGGTACTACGAGCAGTACTTC	CASSEAGQGYYEQYF